This T cell receptor (beta chain) is from a study of cytomegalovirus exposure and HLA in healthy donors. Study information: An analysis done earlier identified 120 million or so unique TCR beta sequences from about 179 million T cells.

As concerns this clone: Its specificity is unknown. Germline is not matched at one junction end, which may reflect a read error. This specimen includes other DNA sequences encoding the same CDR3.

The PCR made use of 60 Vbeta and 13 Jbeta primers. TCRdb's copy holds only in-frame clones and misses some; the assay was immunoSEQ multiplex PCR. Of more than 85,000 clones in the sample, about 62% were seen once. Overall study results and limits: The records held CMV serostatus as the only immune exposure information. Per published accounts, TCR beta sequences correctly predicted the HLA-A and HLA-B alleles of most subjects. TCR beta chain V- and J-gene trimming was linked, in a later analysis, to a missense variant in DCLRE1C.

The germline V gene encodes CDR1 SGDLS and CDR2 YYNGEE. This CDR3 comprises 15 residues. The specimen sequenced was PBMCs. This clonotype was sampled from a human donor in good health. The chain has TRBV9 and TRBJ2-3; 9 bases fit TRBD2. The CDR3, as DNA: TGTGCCAGCAGCCCCGGGCGGGGGGGCACAGATACGCAATATTTT. It yields the protein CASSPGRGGTDTQYF.